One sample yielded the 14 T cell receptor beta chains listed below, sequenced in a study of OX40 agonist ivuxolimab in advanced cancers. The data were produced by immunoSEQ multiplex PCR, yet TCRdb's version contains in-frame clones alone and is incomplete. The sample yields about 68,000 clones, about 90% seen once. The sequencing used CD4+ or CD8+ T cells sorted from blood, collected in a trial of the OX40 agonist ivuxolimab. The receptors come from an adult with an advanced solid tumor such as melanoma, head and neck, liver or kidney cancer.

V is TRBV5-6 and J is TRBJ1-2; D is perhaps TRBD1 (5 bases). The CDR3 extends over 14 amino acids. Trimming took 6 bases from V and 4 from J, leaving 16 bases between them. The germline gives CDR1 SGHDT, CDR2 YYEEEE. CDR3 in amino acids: CASMETARFYGYTF. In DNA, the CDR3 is TGTGCCAGCATGGAGACAGCCCGCTTCTATGGCTACACCTTC. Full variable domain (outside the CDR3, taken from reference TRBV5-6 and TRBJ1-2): DAGVTQSPTHLIKTRGQQVTLRCSPKSGHDTVSWYQQALGQGPQFIFQYYEEEERQRGNFPDRFSGHQFPNYSSELNVNALLLGDSALYLCASMETARFYGYTFGSGTRLTVV.

CDR3 coding DNA: TGTGCCAGCAGCTTATTAAGCGACAATGAGCAGTTCTTC. This codes for CASSLLSDNEQFF. The chain links TRBV7-9 to TRBJ2-1; the D is unclear. Trimming shortened V by 2 bases and J by 5 bases, and 7 bases separated the two germline ends. The CDR3 sequence is 13 residues long. Germline V gene sequence: CDR1 SEHNR, CDR2 FQNEAQ (reference sequence).

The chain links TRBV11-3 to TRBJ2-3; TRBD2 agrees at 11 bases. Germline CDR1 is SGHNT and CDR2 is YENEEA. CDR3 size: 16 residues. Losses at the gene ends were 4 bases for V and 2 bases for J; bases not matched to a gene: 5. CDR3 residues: CASSSRLAGFTDTQYF. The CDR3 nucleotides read TGTGCCAGCAGCTCTCGACTAGCGGGATTCACAGATACGCAGTATTTT.

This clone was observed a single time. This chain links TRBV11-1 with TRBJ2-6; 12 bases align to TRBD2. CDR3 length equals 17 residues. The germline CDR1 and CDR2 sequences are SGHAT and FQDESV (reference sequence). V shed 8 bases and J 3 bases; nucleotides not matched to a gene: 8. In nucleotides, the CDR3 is TGTGCCAGCCGCGAGACTAGCGGGAGAAGTGGGGCCAACGTCCTGACTTTC. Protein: CASRETSGRSGANVLTF.

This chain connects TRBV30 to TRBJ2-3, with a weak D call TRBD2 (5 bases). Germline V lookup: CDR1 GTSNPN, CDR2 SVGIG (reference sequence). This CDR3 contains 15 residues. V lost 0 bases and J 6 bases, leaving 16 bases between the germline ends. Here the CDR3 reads CAWSVGQATGDTQYF. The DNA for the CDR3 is TGTGCCTGGAGTGTTGGGCAGGCCACGGGGGATACGCAGTATTTT.

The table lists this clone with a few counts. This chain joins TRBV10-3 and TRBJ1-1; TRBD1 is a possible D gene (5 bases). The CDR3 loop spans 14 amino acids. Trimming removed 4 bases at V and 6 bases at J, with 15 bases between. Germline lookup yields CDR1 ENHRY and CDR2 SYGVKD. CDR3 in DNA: TGTGCCATCAGTGTGGTAGGACGGGGGGCTGAAGCTTTCTTT. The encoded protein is CAISVVGRGAEAFF.

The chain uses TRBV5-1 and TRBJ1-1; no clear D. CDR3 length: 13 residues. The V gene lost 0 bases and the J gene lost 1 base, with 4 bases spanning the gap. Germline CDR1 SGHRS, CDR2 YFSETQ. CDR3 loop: CASSLEPNTEAFF. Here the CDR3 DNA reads TGCGCCAGCAGCTTGGAACCGAACACTGAAGCTTTCTTT.

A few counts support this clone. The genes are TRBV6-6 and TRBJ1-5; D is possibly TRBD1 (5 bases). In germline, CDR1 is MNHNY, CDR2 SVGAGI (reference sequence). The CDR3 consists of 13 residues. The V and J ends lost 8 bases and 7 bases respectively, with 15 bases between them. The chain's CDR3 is CASALGGLQPQHF. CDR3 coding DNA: TGTGCCAGCGCTTTGGGGGGGTTGCAGCCCCAGCATTTT.

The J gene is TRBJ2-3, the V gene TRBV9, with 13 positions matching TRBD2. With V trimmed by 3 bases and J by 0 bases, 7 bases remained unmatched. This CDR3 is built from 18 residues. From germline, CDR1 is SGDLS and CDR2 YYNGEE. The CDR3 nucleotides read TGTGCCAGCAGCGCTACCGGGACTAGCGGGACTAGCACAGATACGCAGTATTTT. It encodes CASSATGTSGTSTDTQYF.

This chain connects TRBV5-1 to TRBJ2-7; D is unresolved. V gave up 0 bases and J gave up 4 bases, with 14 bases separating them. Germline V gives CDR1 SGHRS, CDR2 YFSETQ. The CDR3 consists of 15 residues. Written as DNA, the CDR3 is TGCGCCAGCAGCTTGGACAGACCAAGTTTTTACGAGCAGTACTTC. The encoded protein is CASSLDRPSFYEQYF.

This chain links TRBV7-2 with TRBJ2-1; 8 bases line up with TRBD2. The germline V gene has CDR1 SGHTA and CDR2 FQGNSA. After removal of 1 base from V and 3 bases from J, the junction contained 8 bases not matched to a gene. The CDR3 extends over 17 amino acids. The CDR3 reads CASSLGSAGAGYNEQFF. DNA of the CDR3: TGTGCCAGCAGCTTAGGGTCAGCGGGAGCGGGCTACAATGAGCAGTTCTTC.

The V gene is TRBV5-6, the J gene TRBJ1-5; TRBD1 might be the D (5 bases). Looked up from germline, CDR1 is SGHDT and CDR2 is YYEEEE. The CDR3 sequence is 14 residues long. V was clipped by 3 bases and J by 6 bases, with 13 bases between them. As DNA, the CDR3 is TGTGCCAGCAGCTCCGGGCAGGGCGGTCAGCCCCAGCATTTT. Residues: CASSSGQGGQPQHF.

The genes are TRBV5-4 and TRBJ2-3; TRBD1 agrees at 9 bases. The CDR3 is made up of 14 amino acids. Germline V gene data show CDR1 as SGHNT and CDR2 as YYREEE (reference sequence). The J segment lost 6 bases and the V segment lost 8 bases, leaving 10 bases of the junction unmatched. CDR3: CASSRDRATDTQYF. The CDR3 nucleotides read TGTGCCAGTTCAAGGGACAGGGCAACTGATACGCAGTATTTT. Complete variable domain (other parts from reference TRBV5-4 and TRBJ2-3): ETGVTQSPTHLIKTRGQQVTLRCSSQSGHNTVSWYQQALGQGPQFIFQYYREEENGRGNFPPRFSGLQFPNYSSELNVNALELDDSALYLCASSRDRATDTQYFGPGTRLTVL.

CDR3 region: CASSLALSAGAGETQYF. The CDR3 nucleotides read TGCGCCAGCAGCTTAGCTTTATCGGCAGGGGCGGGTGAGACCCAGTACTTC. V usage is TRBV5-1 and J usage is TRBJ2-5; D is perhaps TRBD1 (6 bases). Trimming took 2 bases from V and 5 from J, leaving 22 bases between them. The CDR3 contains 17 residues. Germline V CDR1 and CDR2: SGHRS, YFSETQ.